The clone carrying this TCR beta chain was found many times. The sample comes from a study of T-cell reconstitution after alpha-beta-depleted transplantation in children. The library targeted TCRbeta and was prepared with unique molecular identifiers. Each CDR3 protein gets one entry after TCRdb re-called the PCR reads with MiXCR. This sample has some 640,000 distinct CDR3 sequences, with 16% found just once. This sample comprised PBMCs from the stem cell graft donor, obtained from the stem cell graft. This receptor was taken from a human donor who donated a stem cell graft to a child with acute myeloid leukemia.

The CDR3 here is CASSPSGAGGYTF. CDR3 in DNA: TGCGCCAGCAGCCCCTCTGGGGCAGGCGGCTACACCTTC. This chain uses TRBV4-3 with TRBJ1-2, with D possibly TRBD1 on 5 matching bases. CDR1 LGHNA and CDR2 YSLEER come from the germline V gene. V shed 4 bases and J shed 8 bases, with 14 bases lying between them. This CDR3 is 13 amino acids long.